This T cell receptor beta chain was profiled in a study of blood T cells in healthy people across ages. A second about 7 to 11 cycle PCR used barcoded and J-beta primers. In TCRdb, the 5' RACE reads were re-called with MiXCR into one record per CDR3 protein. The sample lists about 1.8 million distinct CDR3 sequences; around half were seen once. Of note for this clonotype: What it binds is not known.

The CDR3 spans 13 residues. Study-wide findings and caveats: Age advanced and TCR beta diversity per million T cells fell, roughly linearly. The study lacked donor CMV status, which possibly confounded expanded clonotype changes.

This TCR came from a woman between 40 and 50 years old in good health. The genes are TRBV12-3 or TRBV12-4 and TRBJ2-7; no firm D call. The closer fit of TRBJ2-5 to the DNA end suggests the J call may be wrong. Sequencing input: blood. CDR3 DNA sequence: TGTGCCAGCAGCAAGGAGATCCAAGAGACCCAGTACTTC. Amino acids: CASSKEIQETQYF.